One and the same sample provided the 9 T cell receptor beta chains below, sequenced in a study of CD8 T cells in ankylosing spondylitis. In TCRdb, the 5' RACE reads were re-called with MiXCR into one record per CDR3 protein. The sample records 150,000 to 200,000 distinct CDR3 sequences, over 10% being singletons. Sequenced sample: blood, either unsorted or a sorted T cell fraction (not recorded which). These receptors were taken from a female donor with ankylosing spondylitis or in good health (not recorded which).

This clonotype has at least ten counts. The chain recombines TRBV20-1 with TRBJ2-2; TRBD1 agrees at 8 bases. Germline V gene lookup returns CDR1 DFQATT and CDR2 SNEGSKA (reference sequence). V lost 5 bases to trimming and J lost 3 bases; unmatched junction nucleotides: 8. The CDR3 covers 15 residues. The DNA of the CDR3 is TGCAGTGCTGCCGGCCAGGGGGCGGACACCGGGGAGCTGTTTTTT. It is translated as CSAAGQGADTGELFF.

This clonotype appeared many times. The chain employs TRBV10-3 and TRBJ1-1; weak D call: TRBD1 (5 bases). CDR1 is ENHRY, CDR2 SYGVKD, per germline. V shed 7 bases and J shed 7 bases, with 22 bases lying between them. The length of the CDR3 is 15 residues. The CDR3 bases are TGTGCCATCACCCCTGGACACGGAGGGGATTATGAAGCTTTCTTT. It specifies CAITPGHGGDYEAFF.

This clonotype showed up many times. The CDR3 sequence is CSAVGLVTDTQYF. CDR3 nucleotides: TGCAGCGCCGTGGGACTAGTCACAGATACGCAGTATTTT. The chain uses TRBV29-1 and TRBJ2-3, with 8 bases that match TRBD2. Per the germline V gene, CDR1 is SQVTM and CDR2 is ANQGSEA. Germline trimming cut 7 bases from V and 2 bases from J; bases unmatched to any gene: 5. The CDR3 length is 13 residues.

This clonotype was picked up a small number of times. The rearrangement joins TRBV7-9 to TRBJ2-7, with D possibly TRBD1 on 5 matching bases. The V end lost 0 bases, the J end lost 6 bases, and 12 bases lay between the germline ends. CDR1 and CDR2 (germline): SEHNR, FQNEAQ (reference sequence). The CDR3 is made up of 14 amino acids. DNA for the CDR3: TGTGCCAGCAGCTTAGCGGCGTGGGGCGGCGAGCAGTACTTC. It codes for CASSLAAWGGEQYF.

V usage is TRBV10-3 and J usage is TRBJ2-1, with 11 bases aligning to TRBD2. V dropped 10 bases and J dropped 6; count of bases not matched to a gene: 8. The length of the CDR3 is 14 residues. Germline lookup yields CDR1 ENHRY and CDR2 SYGVKD. In DNA, the CDR3 is TGTGCCACCGCGACTAGCGGGATAAGCAATGAGCAGTTCTTC. Its protein product is CATATSGISNEQFF.

This clonotype was seen repeatedly, ten times or more. The chain is built from TRBV7-9 and TRBJ2-6; the D gene is possibly TRBD2 (5 bases). In germline, CDR1 is SEHNR, CDR2 FQNEAQ (reference sequence). This CDR3 comprises 15 residues. Trimming removed 3 bases from V and 5 bases from J, with 11 bases in between. The CDR3 sequence is CASSLVEGRANVLTF. The CDR3 region has the DNA TGTGCCAGCAGCTTGGTAGAGGGTCGGGCCAACGTCCTGACTTTC. Full variable domain (outside the CDR3, taken from reference TRBV7-9 and TRBJ2-6): DTGVSQNPRHKITKRGQNVTFRCDPISEHNRLYWYRQTLGQGPEFLTYFQNEAQLEKSRLLSDRFSAERPKGSFSTLEIQRTEQGDSAMYLCASSLVEGRANVLTFGAGSRLTVL.

This clonotype was picked up many times. The rearrangement uses TRBV29-1 and TRBJ2-7; no reliable D call. Germline V gives CDR1 SQVTM, CDR2 ANQGSEA. V gave up 3 bases and J gave up 6 bases, with 12 bases separating them. The CDR3 contains 12 residues. Written as DNA, the CDR3 is TGCAGCGTTGATGGGAACCTCGGCGAGCAGTACTTC. The encoded protein is CSVDGNLGEQYF.

As for this clonotype: With a much larger clone just one base away, this may be a read error. The rearrangement uses TRBV5-5 and TRBJ2-7; D is possibly TRBD1 or TRBD2 (6 bases each). The CDR3 is made up of 15 amino acids. The germline V gene encodes CDR1 SGHKS and CDR2 YYEKEE (reference sequence). The CDR3 reads CASSLTGGPSYGQYF. The CDR3 DNA reads as TGTGCCAGCAGCTTGACCGGGGGCCCTTCCTACGGGCAGTACTTC.

In its sample, this clonotype was seen a few times. This chain links TRBV11-3 with TRBJ2-1; no definite D call. CDR1 is SGHNT, CDR2 YENEEA, per germline. CDR3 length equals 15 residues. V lost 2 bases to trimming and J lost 6 bases, with 14 bases between them. The CDR3 region has the DNA TGTGCCAGCAGCTTATCCCTTTTGGGAAGCAATGAGCAGTTCTTC. This translates into CASSLSLLGSNEQFF.